The clone carrying this TCR beta chain came up many times. Its antigen is not identified. The sample belongs to a study of neurological immune-mediated disorders. 5'RACE with 10-nucleotide random UMIs generated the cDNA. TCRdb passed the 5' RACE reads through MiXCR, listing each CDR3 protein once. The sample holds around 44,000 distinct CDR3 sequences, 2.5% seen once. Whole-study results and caveats: In HTLV-1-associated myelopathy, TCR clonal expansion was greatest, and in multiple sclerosis it was least, below healthy controls.

CDR1 SGHRS and CDR2 YFSETQ come from the germline V gene. Deletions cut 4 bases from V and 5 bases from J, with 12 bases between. The CDR3 runs to 14 residues. This chain links TRBV5-1 with TRBJ1-4; D is unclear. The TCR sequence derives from a man in his thirties or forties with multiple sclerosis. The specimen was PBMCs. CDR3 region: CASSVGDRNEKLFF. The CDR3 coding sequence is TGCGCCAGCAGCGTCGGGGATCGAAATGAAAAACTGTTTTTT.